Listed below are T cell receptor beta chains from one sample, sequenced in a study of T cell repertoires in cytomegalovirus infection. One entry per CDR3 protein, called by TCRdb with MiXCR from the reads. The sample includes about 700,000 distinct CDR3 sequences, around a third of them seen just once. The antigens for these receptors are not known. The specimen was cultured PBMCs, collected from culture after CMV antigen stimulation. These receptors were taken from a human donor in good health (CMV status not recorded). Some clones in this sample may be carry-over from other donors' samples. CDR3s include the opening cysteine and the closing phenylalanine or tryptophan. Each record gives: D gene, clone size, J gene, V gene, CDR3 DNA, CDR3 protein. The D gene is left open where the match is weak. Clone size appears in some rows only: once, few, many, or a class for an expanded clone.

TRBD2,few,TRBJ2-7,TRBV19,TGTGCCAGTAGGCCGGGCAGCGGGGGACACTACGAGCAGTACTTC,CASRPGSGGHYEQYF
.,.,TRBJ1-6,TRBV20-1,TGCAGTGCTACCACAGTAAATAATTCACCCCTCCACTTT,CSATTVNNSPLHF
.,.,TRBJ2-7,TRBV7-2,TGTGCCAGCAGCTATGCCAGGGGCTACGAGCAGTACTTC,CASSYARGYEQYF
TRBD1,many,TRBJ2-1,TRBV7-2,TGTGCCAGCAGCTTAATCTCCGGGACAGGGGGCACCAATGAGCAGTTCTTC,CASSLISGTGGTNEQFF
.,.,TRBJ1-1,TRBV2,TGTGCCAGCAGTGAAGCCGCCGGGGGGGGCACTGAAGCTTTCTTT,CASSEAAGGGTEAFF
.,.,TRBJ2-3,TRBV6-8,TGTGCCAGCAGTTCTTTATCTCGGCCCGATACGCAGTATTTT,CASSSLSRPDTQYF
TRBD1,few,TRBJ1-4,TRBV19,TGTGCCAGTAGTTTCCAGGACAGGGCCAGTGAAAAACTGTTTTTT,CASSFQDRASEKLFF
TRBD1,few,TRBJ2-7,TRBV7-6,TGTGCCAGCAGCCGTGGACAGGGGGGCTACGAGCAGTACTTC,CASSRGQGGYEQYF
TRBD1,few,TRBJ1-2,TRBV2,TGTGCCAGCAGTGGGGACAGGACAGGGTTTGGCTACACCTTC,CASSGDRTGFGYTF
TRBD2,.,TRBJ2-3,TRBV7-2,TGTGCCAGCAGCAGAGACGCGGGGGCAGATACGCAGTATTTT,CASSRDAGADTQYF
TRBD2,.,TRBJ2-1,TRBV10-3,TGTGCCACCCGGGGAATGGCGGGAGGGCCAGTCGATGAGCAGTTCTTC,CATRGMAGGPVDEQFF
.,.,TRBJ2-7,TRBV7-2,TGTGCCAGCAGCCCCTCTCCGATGAGCGAGCAGTACTTC,CASSPSPMSEQYF
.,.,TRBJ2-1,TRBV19,TGTGCCAGTAGTATTCCGGGGGCTCCCTTTTACAATGAGCAGTTCTTC,CASSIPGAPFYNEQFF
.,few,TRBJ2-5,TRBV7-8,TGTGCCAGCATGGGTTCGGGACAAGAGACCCAGTACTTC,CASMGSGQETQYF
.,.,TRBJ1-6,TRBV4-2,TGTGCCAGCAGCCAAGACGACCCGAATTCACCCCTCCACTTT,CASSQDDPNSPLHF
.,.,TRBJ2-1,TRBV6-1,TGTGCCAGCAGCCTAATTAGGACAGAATATTCCTACAATGAGCAGTTCTTC,CASSLIRTEYSYNEQFF
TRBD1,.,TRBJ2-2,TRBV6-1,TGTGCCAGCAGTGGACAGGGTTACGTTACCGGGGAGCTGTTTTTT,CASSGQGYVTGELFF
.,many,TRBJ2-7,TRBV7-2,TGTGCCAGCAGCCCATCATTGTACGAGCAGTACTTC,CASSPSLYEQYF
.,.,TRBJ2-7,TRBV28,TGTGCCAGCAGTTCTACGGTGCAGTACTTC,CASSSTVQYF
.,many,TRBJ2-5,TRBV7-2,TGTGCCAGCAGCTTAGGAGAGGGTTTAGAGACCCAGTACTTC,CASSLGEGLETQYF
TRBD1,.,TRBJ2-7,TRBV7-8,TGTGCCAGCAGCTTAGACAGGGGGCGCCTCTACGAGCAGTACTTC,CASSLDRGRLYEQYF
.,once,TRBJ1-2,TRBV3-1,TGTGCCAGCAGCCAAGATTTCGGGCCCTCCTATGGCTACACCTTC,CASSQDFGPSYGYTF
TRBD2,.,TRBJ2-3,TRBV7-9,TGTGCCAGCAGCTTACCTAGCGGATCCACAGATACGCAGTATTTT,CASSLPSGSTDTQYF
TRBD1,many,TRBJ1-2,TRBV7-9,TGTGCCAGCAGCTTATCAGGACAGGAACCCGTCTATGGCTACACCTTC,CASSLSGQEPVYGYTF
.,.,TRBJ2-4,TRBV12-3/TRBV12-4,TGTGCCAGCAGTTTAGTAGGGAAAGTACCGAAAAACATTCAGTACTTC,CASSLVGKVPKNIQYF
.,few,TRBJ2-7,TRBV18,TGTGCCAGCTCACCATCACGCATACCCAACTACGAGCAGTACTTC,CASSPSRIPNYEQYF
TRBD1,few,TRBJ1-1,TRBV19,TGTGCCAGTAGTATCATAAGAGGGGGCGGTGAAGCTTTCTTT,CASSIIRGGGEAFF
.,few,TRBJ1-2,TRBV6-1,TGTGCCAGCTGGCCCCCCGGAGGGTATGGCTACACCTTC,CASWPPGGYGYTF
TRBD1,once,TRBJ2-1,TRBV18,TGTACCAGCTCACTGACAGGGGACAATGAGCAGTTCTTC,CTSSLTGDNEQFF
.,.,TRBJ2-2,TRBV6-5,TGTGCCAGCAGTTACTCAGTAGGGTCGTTTTCTTCCGGGGAGCTGTTTTTT,CASSYSVGSFSSGELFF
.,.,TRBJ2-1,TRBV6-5,TGTGCCAGCAGTTACTCGTTCGACAATGAGCAGTTCTTC,CASSYSFDNEQFF
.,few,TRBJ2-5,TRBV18,TGTGCCAGCTCACCTTCGCACGAGCTTCGGGAGACCCAGTACTTC,CASSPSHELRETQYF
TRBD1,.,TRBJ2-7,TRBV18,TGTGCCAGCTCACCTCTAGGGACAGGGATCGAGCAGTACTTC,CASSPLGTGIEQYF
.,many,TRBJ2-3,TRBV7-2,TGTGCCAGCAGCCCCTACAGAACAGATACGCAGTATTTT,CASSPYRTDTQYF
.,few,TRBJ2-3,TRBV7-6,TGTGCCAGCAGCCCTCAGGGGGGGACATTCCCAGATACGCAGTATTTT,CASSPQGGTFPDTQYF
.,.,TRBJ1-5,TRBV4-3,TGCGCCAGCAGCCAAGATAGCGGGGGCAATCAGCCCCAGCATTTT,CASSQDSGGNQPQHF
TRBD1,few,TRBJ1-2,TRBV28,TGTGCCAGCAGCACAGGGGTGCCCGACGGCTACACCTTC,CASSTGVPDGYTF
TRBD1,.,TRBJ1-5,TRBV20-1,TGCAGTGCTATTTCAGGGACAGGGTCCAATCAGCCCCAGCATTTT,CSAISGTGSNQPQHF
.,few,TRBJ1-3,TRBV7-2,TGTGCCAGCAGCTTGTCAGCCAGCTCTGGAAACACCATATATTTT,CASSLSASSGNTIYF
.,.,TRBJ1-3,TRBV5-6,TGTGCCAGCAGCCAAGCAGGGATCTCTGGAAACACCATATATTTT,CASSQAGISGNTIYF
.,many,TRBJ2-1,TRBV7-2,TGTGCCAGCAGCTTATTGCATAGCGGCCTTAATGAGCAGTTCTTC,CASSLLHSGLNEQFF
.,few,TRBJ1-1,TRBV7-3,TGTGCCAGCAGCACCAAAACCCTGAACACTGAAGCTTTCTTT,CASSTKTLNTEAFF
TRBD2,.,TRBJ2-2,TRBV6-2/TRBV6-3,TGTGCCAGCAGGCGGGAGCCCGGGGAGCTGTTTTTT,CASRREPGELFF
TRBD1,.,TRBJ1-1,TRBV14,TGTGCCAGCAGCCAAGAGTTATTCGCAGACAGGGTAGGGTCGGAAGCTTTCTTT,CASSQELFADRVGSEAFF
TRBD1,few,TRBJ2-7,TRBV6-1,TGTGCCAGCAGTGTGGGGGACAGCACCTACGAGCAGTACTTC,CASSVGDSTYEQYF
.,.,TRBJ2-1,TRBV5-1,TGCGCCAGCAGCCCAACTCAGGCAGACAATGAGCAGTTCTTC,CASSPTQADNEQFF